Presented here are 26 T cell receptor beta chains from one specimen sequenced in a study of blood T cell repertoires in COVID-19. Clones were sequenced by immunoSEQ multiplex PCR, and TCRdb holds only the in-frame ones, with some missing. The repertoire holds roughly 250,000 clones, with 88% as singletons. Sequencing was performed on peripheral blood. All receptors derive from a man in his 60s who had recovered from COVID-19.

The chain links TRBV7-3 to TRBJ1-1; possible D gene TRBD1, 5 bases. V was shortened by 4 bases and J by 6 bases, with 9 bases between the two germline ends. This CDR3 has 12 residues. CDR1 and CDR2 (germline): SGHTA, FQGTGA. The CDR3 bases are TGTGCCAGCAGCTACCAGGGTTCTGAAGCTTTCTTT. Translating gives CASSYQGSEAFF.

CDR3 DNA sequence: TGTGCCAGCAGCGTAGGACAGGGCACCGGGGAGCTGTTTTTT. Protein product: CASSVGQGTGELFF. The chain employs TRBV9 and TRBJ2-2, with 7 nucleotides matching TRBD1. The V gene end was trimmed by 0 bases and the J gene end by 4 bases; junction bases not matched to a gene: 0. The CDR3 length is 14 residues. Germline lookup yields CDR1 SGDLS and CDR2 YYNGEE.

The CDR3 region has the DNA TGTGCCTGGAGTCGACAGGGGGATGCGCGCGGCTACACCTTC. Its protein is CAWSRQGDARGYTF. The rearrangement joins TRBV30 to TRBJ1-2; 9 bases line up with TRBD1. Looked up from germline, CDR1 is GTSNPN and CDR2 is SVGIG (reference sequence). The J segment lost 8 bases and the V segment lost 2 bases, leaving 9 bases of the junction unmatched. This CDR3 region has 14 residues. The variable domain in full, with the rest retrieved from reference TRBV30 and TRBJ1-2, is SQTIHQWPATLVQPVGSPLSLECTVEGTSNPNLYWYRQAAGRGLQLLFYSVGIGQISSEVPQNLSASRPQDRQFILSSKKLLLSDSGFYLCAWSRQGDARGYTFGSGTRLTVV.

This clone was found once. The chain carries TRBV3-1 (or the pseudogene TRBV3-2) and TRBJ1-2; 9 positions match TRBD1. The CDR3 totals 15 residues. After removal of 6 bases from V and 2 bases from J, the junction contained 7 bases not matched to a gene. Germline CDR1 and CDR2: LGHDT and YNNKEL (reference sequence). CDR3 amino acids: CASSFGTGLNYGYTF. The DNA for the CDR3 is TGTGCCAGCAGTTTCGGGACAGGGTTGAACTATGGCTACACCTTC.

The chain is built from TRBV5-6 and TRBJ2-2; D uncertain. Germline V gene data show CDR1 as SGHDT and CDR2 as YYEEEE. The CDR3 has 13 amino acids. Trimming left V 1 base short and J 8 bases short, with 9 bases between. As DNA, the CDR3 is TGTGCCAGCAGCTTGTTACGCGGTGGGGAGCTGTTTTTT. Encoded protein: CASSLLRGGELFF.

The J gene is TRBJ1-2, the V gene TRBV6-2 or TRBV6-3, with D uncertain. The V and J ends lost 5 bases and 3 bases respectively, with 19 bases between them. This CDR3 is built from 16 residues. The germline gives CDR1 MNHEY, CDR2 SVGEGT. For the CDR3, the DNA is TGTGCCAGCAGTACTACCCTCGGGGAAAAAGACTATGGCTACACCTTC. Translating it yields CASSTTLGEKDYGYTF.

This rearrangement joins TRBV6-5 to TRBJ1-2, with D tentatively TRBD1 (6 bases). Per the germline V gene, CDR1 is MNHEY and CDR2 is SVGAGI. V dropped 3 bases and J dropped 7 bases, with 15 bases sitting between them. This CDR3 is built from 14 residues. The CDR3 reads CASSYRQGIRGYTF. For the CDR3, the DNA is TGTGCCAGCAGTTATCGGCAGGGGATTCGTGGCTACACCTTC.

The chain couples TRBV19 to TRBJ2-7; possibly TRBD2 for D (5 bases). The CDR3 has 15 residues. CDR1 is LNHDA and CDR2 is SQIVND in the germline V gene (reference sequence). V was trimmed by 3 bases and J by 1 base, leaving 13 bases between them. CDR3: CASSIKGGDSYEQYF. CDR3 nucleotides: TGTGCCAGTAGTATTAAAGGAGGTGATTCCTACGAGCAGTACTTC.

This chain connects TRBV6-6 to TRBJ1-1, with 8 positions matching TRBD1. There are 14 residues in the CDR3. The junction had 6 bases not matched to a gene; V was cut back by 6 bases and J by 3 bases. Looked up from germline, CDR1 is MNHNY and CDR2 is SVGAGI (reference sequence). The CDR3 DNA sequence: TGTGCCAGCAGGCAGGGACAGGCCTACACTGAAGCTTTCTTT. Translation gives CASRQGQAYTEAFF.

The chain's CDR3 is CASSPQLRGGGQGLGYTF. The CDR3, as DNA: TGTGCCAGCAGCCCCCAGCTTCGAGGGGGGGGACAGGGTCTTGGCTACACCTTC. This sequence joins TRBV9 and TRBJ1-2; 9 bases are shared with TRBD1. CDR3 length: 18 amino acids. Trimming at V came to 4 bases and at J to 7 bases, leaving 20 bases not matched to a gene. The germline CDR1 and CDR2 sequences are SGDLS and YYNGEE. The complete variable domain, with remaining parts taken from reference TRBV9 and TRBJ1-2, reads DSGVTQTPKHLITATGQRVTLRCSPRSGDLSVYWYQQSLDQGLQFLIQYYNGEERAKGNILERFSAQQFPDLHSELNLSSLELGDSALYFCASSPQLRGGGQGLGYTFGSGTRLTVV.

The rearrangement links TRBV11-3 to TRBJ2-3; TRBD1 agrees at 9 bases. V gave up 1 base and J gave up 0 bases; unmatched junction bases: 5. The CDR3 is 17 residues long. Germline CDR1 reads SGHNT; CDR2 reads YENEEA. CDR3 sequence reads: CASSLAPGQGSTDTQYF. The CDR3 DNA is TGTGCCAGCAGCTTAGCGCCGGGACAGGGAAGCACAGATACGCAGTATTTT.

The rearrangement joins TRBV11-1 to TRBJ2-1; 7 nucleotides agree with TRBD2. Trimming removed 5 bases from V and 10 bases from J; junction bases left unmatched: 11. CDR3 length: 14 amino acids. Germline CDR1 and CDR2: SGHAT and FQDESV (reference sequence). CDR3 in DNA: TGTGCCAGCAGCCCAAGCGGGGCCCGCAGGGAGCAGTTCTTC. Translated, it gives CASSPSGARREQFF.

This clone was found once. The rearrangement joins TRBV3-1 (or the pseudogene TRBV3-2) to TRBJ2-1, with 10 positions matching TRBD2. Germline V gene sequence: CDR1 LGHDT, CDR2 YNNKEL (reference sequence). The CDR3 spans 17 residues. V lost 2 bases and J lost 0; bases outside the gene matches: 4. The CDR3 DNA follows: TGTGCCAGCAGCCAATCTAGCGGGGGCCGCTCCTACAATGAGCAGTTCTTC. Translating gives CASSQSSGGRSYNEQFF.

This chain links TRBV7-9 with TRBJ2-3; 10 nucleotides line up with TRBD1. In germline, CDR1 is SEHNR, CDR2 FQNEAQ (reference sequence). The CDR3 sequence is 16 residues long. J was trimmed by 2 bases and V by 3 bases; bases with no gene match: 5. CDR3 protein: CASSFETGGPTDTQYF. The CDR3 coding sequence is TGTGCCAGCAGCTTCGAGACAGGGGGCCCCACAGATACGCAGTATTTT.

This chain uses TRBV30 with TRBJ2-7; maybe TRBD1 (6 bases). The germline V gene has CDR1 GTSNPN and CDR2 SVGIG (reference sequence). V lost 0 bases and J 2 bases, leaving 20 bases between the germline ends. This CDR3 has 17 residues. The CDR3 DNA is TGTGCCTGGAGTGTAGAACAGGGTCGGGGAGCAACCTACGAGCAGTACTTC. It specifies CAWSVEQGRGATYEQYF.

The chain recombines TRBV19 with TRBJ2-7; 7 nucleotides align to TRBD2. Germline loops: CDR1 LNHDA, CDR2 SQIVND (reference sequence). J lost 7 bases, V lost 1 base, and 13 bases had no gene match. CDR3 length equals 16 residues. The CDR3: CASSIGGGLRRREQYF. For the CDR3, the DNA is TGTGCCAGTAGTATAGGGGGAGGGCTTCGAAGGAGGGAGCAGTACTTC.

This chain connects TRBV9 to TRBJ2-3, with 10 bases fitting TRBD2. The CDR3 sequence is 16 residues long. Germline CDR1 reads SGDLS; CDR2 reads YYNGEE. V lost 3 bases, J lost 2 bases, and 6 bases stayed unmatched. The CDR3 coding sequence is TGTGCCAGCAGCGCCCCTAGCGGGGGTACCACAGATACGCAGTATTTT. Its protein product is CASSAPSGGTTDTQYF.

This clone was counted once. J is TRBJ2-2 and V is TRBV19; D is undetermined. Per the germline V gene, CDR1 is LNHDA and CDR2 is SQIVND (reference sequence). The CDR3 spans 13 residues. The V end lost 6 bases, the J end lost 5 bases, and 10 bases lay between the germline ends. The CDR3 DNA is TGTGCCAGTAGACTCAAAAGAACCGGGGAGCTGTTTTTT. Its protein is CASRLKRTGELFF.

Here the CDR3 DNA reads TGTGCCAGCAGCTTAGACCAGGGGCGCGGTCAGCCCCAGCATTTT. It translates to CASSLDQGRGQPQHF. The chain joins TRBV11-2 to TRBJ1-5, with D tentatively TRBD1 (6 bases). Trimming removed 0 bases at V and 6 bases at J, with 12 bases between. The CDR3 is 15 amino acids. Per germline, CDR1 SGHAT and CDR2 FQNNGV.

In its sample, this clone was seen once. J is TRBJ1-1 and V is TRBV27; possibly TRBD1 for D (6 bases). The CDR3 covers 15 residues. In germline, CDR1 is MNHEY, CDR2 SMNVEV (reference sequence). V was cut by 5 bases and J by 3 bases, with 16 bases left in between. The CDR3 is CASSPTGFRDTEAFF. In DNA form, the CDR3 reads TGTGCCAGCAGTCCCACAGGGTTTAGGGACACTGAAGCTTTCTTT.

The rearrangement uses TRBV18 and TRBJ2-7; D possibly corresponds to TRBD2 (5 bases). Trimming removed 3 bases at V and 1 base at J, with 19 bases between. Germline loops: CDR1 KGHSH, CDR2 LQKENI. The CDR3 totals 17 residues. CDR3 DNA sequence: TGTGCCAGCTCACCGACTGTCGGGGAACTTCATTCCTACGAGCAGTACTTC. Protein product: CASSPTVGELHSYEQYF.

V usage is TRBV5-5 and J usage is TRBJ1-2; perhaps TRBD1 as D (5 bases). The CDR3 runs to 14 residues. CDR1 is SGHKS, CDR2 YYEKEE, per germline (reference sequence). Between the trimmed V and J ends, which lost 0 bases and 4 bases, there was a span of 10 bases. CDR3 nucleotide sequence: TGTGCCAGCAGCTTGGAGCAGGGTACCTATGGCTACACCTTC. This gives the protein CASSLEQGTYGYTF. The full variable domain, its missing parts supplied by reference TRBV5-5 and TRBJ1-2, is DAGVTQSPTHLIKTRGQQVTLRCSPISGHKSVSWYQQVLGQGPQFIFQYYEKEERGRGNFPDRFSARQFPNYSSELNVNALLLGDSALYLCASSLEQGTYGYTFGSGTRLTVV.

The CDR3 region is CASSLDSARGSVFF. In DNA form, the CDR3 reads TGTGCCAGCAGCTTAGATTCGGCCCGGGGGTCGGTGTTTTTT. This chain uses TRBV11-2 with TRBJ2-2; weak D call: TRBD2 (6 bases). The CDR3 length is 14 residues. The germline CDR1 and CDR2 sequences are SGHAT and FQNNGV. Trimming removed 0 bases from V and 15 bases from J, with 17 bases in between. The variable domain in full, with the rest retrieved from reference TRBV11-2 and TRBJ2-2, is EAGVAQSPRYKIIEKRQSVAFWCNPISGHATLYWYQQILGQGPKLLIQFQNNGVVDDSQLPKDRFSAERLKGVDSTLKIQPAKLEDSAVYLCASSLDSARGSVFFGEGSRLTVL.

The chain joins TRBV12-5 to TRBJ1-5; D unclear. The CDR3 is made up of 12 amino acids. Trimming cost V 4 bases and J 3 bases, with 4 bases left between them. Germline V gene lookup returns CDR1 LGHNT and CDR2 FRNRAP. The chain's CDR3 is CASGSYNQPQHF. The CDR3 DNA follows: TGTGCTAGTGGTTCGTACAATCAGCCCCAGCATTTT.

The V and J genes are TRBV3-1 (or the pseudogene TRBV3-2) and TRBJ2-1; TRBD2 aligns across 9 bases. CDR3 size: 16 residues. Germline V lookup: CDR1 LGHDT, CDR2 YNNKEL (reference sequence). Germline trimming cut 4 bases from V and 4 bases from J; bases unmatched to any gene: 8. The CDR3 reads CASSRLRGGVYNEQFF. DNA for the CDR3: TGTGCCAGCAGCCGATTGCGGGGGGGCGTGTACAATGAGCAGTTCTTC.

The chain carries TRBV6-5 and TRBJ2-1, with 8 positions matching TRBD2. The V gene's germline CDR1 is MNHEY and CDR2 SVGAGI. This CDR3 is 15 amino acids long. The trim removed 5 bases at V and 0 bases at J, leaving 3 bases unmatched. The CDR3 DNA reads as TGTGCCAGCAGTCGAGCGGGGGACTCCTACAATGAGCAGTTCTTC. Amino acids: CASSRAGDSYNEQFF.